The 10 T cell receptor beta chains listed next were all sequenced from one sample in a study of vaccination effects on CD4 cells after COVID-19. Measured with immunoSEQ multiplex PCR; TCRdb has only the in-frame clones, and not every one. The profile shows tens of thousands of clones, 60% to 85% of them singletons. The antigens these receptors bind are not known. Culture proceeded for 9 to 11 days, and CD4+ T cells were then isolated. The specimen was CD4+ T cells from PBMCs cultured without peptide, collected before COVID-19 vaccination. The receptors derive from a human donor who received a COVID-19 vaccine.

The J gene is TRBJ2-3, the V gene TRBV29-1, with no clear D. V dropped 3 bases and J dropped 0 bases, with 4 bases sitting between them. This CDR3 comprises 12 residues. Germline V CDR1 and CDR2: SQVTM, ANQGSEA. CDR3 coding DNA: TGCAGCGTTGACCTAAGCACAGATACGCAGTATTTT. Its translation is CSVDLSTDTQYF.

The rearrangement joins TRBV7-2 to TRBJ1-3, with D hard to call. Per the germline V gene, CDR1 is SGHTA and CDR2 is FQGNSA. V was pared by 3 bases and J by 1 base, with 10 bases between. This CDR3 spans 15 amino acids. As DNA, the CDR3 is TGTGCCAGCAGCTTCCTACAGTTGTCTGGAAACACCATATATTTT. Translation: CASSFLQLSGNTIYF.

This sequence joins TRBV29-1 and TRBJ1-1; D perhaps matches TRBD1 (5 bases). Germline loops: CDR1 SQVTM, CDR2 ANQGSEA. V was trimmed by 4 bases and J by 1 base, leaving 10 bases between them. This CDR3 spans 13 amino acids. The CDR3, as DNA: TGCAGCGTTGTGGGGCAGCCGAACACTGAAGCTTTCTTT. It encodes CSVVGQPNTEAFF.

This sequence joins TRBV7-2 and TRBJ1-4, with TRBD1 matching over 10 bases. V lost 5 bases to trimming and J lost 8 bases; unmatched junction nucleotides: 5. CDR1 is SGHTA, CDR2 FQGNSA, per germline. The CDR3 has 14 amino acids. CDR3 protein: CASSGTGVGEKLFF. In nucleotides, the CDR3 is TGTGCCAGCAGCGGGACAGGGGTTGGAGAAAAACTGTTTTTT.

V usage is TRBV9 and J usage is TRBJ1-1; D remains ambiguous. This CDR3 is built from 13 residues. CDR1 and CDR2 from the germline V gene are SGDLS and YYNGEE. The V end was cut by 2 bases, the J end by 3 bases, with 8 bases between. CDR3 loop: CASSVRHHTEAFF. In DNA, the CDR3 is TGTGCCAGCAGCGTGAGACACCACACTGAAGCTTTCTTT.

The chain employs TRBV7-2 and TRBJ2-5, with D tentatively TRBD1 or TRBD2 (5 bases each). V was clipped by 3 bases and J by 4 bases, with 15 bases between them. In germline, CDR1 is SGHTA, CDR2 FQGNSA. This CDR3 has 15 amino acids. The CDR3 here is CASSFAGTTGETQYF. As DNA, the CDR3 is TGTGCCAGCAGCTTCGCCGGGACCACGGGAGAGACCCAGTACTTC.

The chain couples TRBV4-2 to TRBJ2-2; TRBD2 matches at 8 bases. The trim removed 0 bases at V and 4 bases at J, leaving 4 bases unmatched. This CDR3 is built from 16 residues. Per the germline V gene, CDR1 is LGHNA and CDR2 is YNFKEQ. The CDR3 region has the DNA TGTGCCAGCAGCCAAGAATCCGGGGGGGGCACCGGGGAGCTGTTTTTT. Residues: CASSQESGGGTGELFF.

The chain is built from TRBV24-1 and TRBJ2-5; perhaps TRBD2 as D (5 bases). CDR3 length: 14 residues. CDR1 KGHDR and CDR2 SFDVKD come from the germline V gene. The V end was cut by 4 bases, the J end by 1 base, with 9 bases between. In nucleotides, the CDR3 is TGTGCCACCAGTGACCGGACTGTCCAAGAGACCCAGTACTTC. This translates into CATSDRTVQETQYF.

The chain carries TRBV29-1 and TRBJ1-1, with TRBD1 matching over 7 bases. V lost 7 bases to trimming and J lost 4 bases; unmatched junction nucleotides: 12. Germline CDR1 is SQVTM and CDR2 is ANQGSEA. The length of the CDR3 is 14 residues. The CDR3 sequence: CSGSTGAWSTEAFF. The CDR3 nucleotides are TGCAGCGGATCAACAGGGGCTTGGAGCACTGAAGCTTTCTTT.

The chain combines TRBV9 with TRBJ1-6; the D is unclear. Germline V gene sequence: CDR1 SGDLS, CDR2 YYNGEE. CDR3 length equals 13 residues. Trimming removed 0 bases from V and 14 bases from J, with 12 bases in between. The CDR3 DNA reads as TGTGCCAGCAGCGTAGCTACCGGCTCAGCCCTCCACTTT. Translation: CASSVATGSALHF.